This T cell receptor (beta chain) emerged from a study of CD8+ T cells in alopecia areata. As for the study in general: The investigators scored severity in treated patients by the percentage of affected scalp area.

V lost 3 bases and J lost 2, with 17 bases in between. The CDR3 extends over 17 amino acids. Germline CDR1 and CDR2: SGHAT and FQDESV (reference sequence). Treatment of the sample: oral pan-JAK inhibitor, 5-10 mg twice daily. Concerning this clone: Its antigen remains unidentified.

Study outcomes and limitations: Among the top 100, expanded CD8+ clones were significantly decreased by tofacitinib, as was scalp clonality. The study found higher clonality in lesional than normal scalp, especially in alopecia totalis/universalis.

Sequencing relied on a cDNA template that was reverse transcribed from extracted RNA. Only in-frame clones appear in the TCRdb table, and some are missing; sequencing was by immunoSEQ multiplex PCR. The data contain under 300,000 clones, about 60% of them singletons. The material sequenced was CD4+ T cells sorted from blood, taken at week 52, from a patient treated with tofacitinib. This chain joins TRBV11-1 and TRBJ1-3; TRBD1 might be the D (6 bases). The source is a human donor with alopecia areata. CDR3 nucleotide sequence: TGTGCCAGCAGCTTGACCGGGAGGGGACACGCTGGAAACACCATATATTTT. Protein sequence: CASSLTGRGHAGNTIYF.